This entry lists 29 T cell receptor beta chains sequenced from one sample in a study of low-dose radiotherapy and immunotherapy resistance in tumors. The sample's time point: after trial treatment. The sample's treatment: LDRT plus nivolumab, ipilimumab, low-dose cyclophosphamide and aspirin (RACIN trial). Alpha- and beta-chain coverage of first-strand cDNA came from TRAV- and TRBV-specific primers. TCR amplification ran roughly 20 PCR cycles using constant-region and V-primer adapter primers. TCRdb reprocessed the reads with MiXCR, giving one entry per CDR3 protein. The table lists tens of thousands of distinct CDR3 sequences, 15% to 20% of them singletons. This specimen consisted of PBMCs, obtained after low-dose radiotherapy plus immunotherapy. These receptors all stem from a male donor with prostate cancer.

Concerning this clonotype itself: This likely came from a read error, as a far larger clone is one base away. The CDR3 bases are TGCGCCAGCAGCCTAGCGGTCCTCACCGGGGAGCTGTTTTTT. This gives the protein CASSLAVLTGELFF. The J gene is TRBJ2-2, the V gene TRBV4-1; D perhaps matches TRBD2 (6 bases). The CDR3 loop spans 14 amino acids. In germline, CDR1 is MGHRA, CDR2 YSYEKL. The V end was cut by 4 bases, the J end by 4 bases, with 10 bases between.

The chain links TRBV28 to TRBJ2-2; D perhaps matches TRBD1 (6 bases). The CDR3 is made up of 14 amino acids. Trimming pared 6 bases from V and 4 bases from J, leaving 12 bases between. Per germline, CDR1 MDHEN and CDR2 SYDVKM. The CDR3 is CASRPGASTGELFF. CDR3 nucleotides: TGTGCCAGCAGGCCAGGGGCTAGCACCGGGGAGCTGTTTTTT.

J is TRBJ2-7 and V is TRBV13; a possible D gene is TRBD1 (5 bases). Trimming stripped 3 bases from V and 0 bases from J, with 12 bases between. The V gene's germline CDR1 is PRHDT and CDR2 FYEKMQ (reference sequence). CDR3 length equals 15 residues. CDR3 DNA: TGTGCCAGCAGCTTCAGGGTGGATAGCTCCTACGAGCAGTACTTC. This sequence encodes CASSFRVDSSYEQYF.

The sample holds many counts of this clonotype. The rearrangement links TRBV28 to TRBJ2-1; a possible D gene is TRBD2 (6 bases). This CDR3 spans 13 amino acids. Trimming left V 5 bases short and J 10 bases short, with 15 bases between. Per germline, CDR1 MDHEN and CDR2 SYDVKM. The CDR3 is CASSSPGVGEQFF. DNA for the CDR3: TGTGCCAGCAGTAGCCCGGGAGTTGGAGAGCAGTTCTTC.

This clonotype was observed many times. The V gene is TRBV7-2, the J gene TRBJ1-1; no firm D call. This CDR3 is 15 amino acids long. Germline CDR1 reads SGHTA; CDR2 reads FQGNSA. V gave up 3 bases and J gave up 1 base, with 12 bases separating them. The CDR3 DNA is TGTGCCAGCAGCTTTAGGGTTGGTGGGAACACTGAAGCTTTCTTT. This gives the protein CASSFRVGGNTEAFF.

The chain has TRBV28 and TRBJ2-6; the D is unclear. Per the germline V gene, CDR1 is MDHEN and CDR2 is SYDVKM. The CDR3 extends over 14 amino acids. V was pared by 5 bases and J by 5 bases, with 10 bases between. The CDR3: CASSPLRRANVLTF. The CDR3 nucleotides are TGTGCCAGCAGTCCCCTCCGGAGGGCCAACGTCCTGACTTTC.

This clonotype was observed many times. The DNA of the CDR3 is TGTGCCAGCAGCTTTCTTGGGGGTGAGCAGTTCTTC. Amino acid sequence: CASSFLGGEQFF. The rearrangement links TRBV13 to TRBJ2-1; D could derive from TRBD1 or TRBD2 (5 bases each). CDR3 length equals 12 residues. Germline V CDR1 and CDR2: PRHDT, FYEKMQ (reference sequence). V lost 3 bases, J lost 9 bases, and 9 bases lay in between.

J is TRBJ2-7 and V is TRBV7-2, with 11 bases matching TRBD2. Germline V lookup: CDR1 SGHTA, CDR2 FQGNSA. J gave up 0 bases and V 5 bases, and 6 bases lay outside the gene matches. The CDR3 sequence is 16 residues long. This CDR3 is CASSAPLAGGSYEQYF. CDR3 sequence (DNA): TGTGCCAGCAGCGCCCCCCTAGCGGGAGGCTCCTACGAGCAGTACTTC.

This clonotype has a count of ten or more. This chain uses TRBV30 with TRBJ2-6; possible D gene TRBD2, 6 bases. With 7 bases removed from V and 1 base from J, the gap between germline ends came to 17 bases. Germline V lookup: CDR1 GTSNPN, CDR2 SVGIG (reference sequence). This CDR3 comprises 16 residues. CDR3 loop: CALQFGSGSGANVLTF. DNA for the CDR3: TGTGCCTTACAATTTGGCAGCGGGTCTGGGGCCAACGTCCTGACTTTC.

This clonotype was counted at least ten times. This chain links TRBV10-3 with TRBJ2-5; D unclear. Per germline, CDR1 ENHRY and CDR2 SYGVKD. Trimming removed 2 bases from V and 5 bases from J, with 9 bases in between. The CDR3 contains 13 residues. This CDR3 reads CAISEIVAETQYF. The CDR3 bases are TGTGCCATCAGTGAGATTGTTGCGGAGACCCAGTACTTC.

This clonotype was seen at least ten times. V usage is TRBV7-3 and J usage is TRBJ2-1, with a possible D match to TRBD1 (5 bases). The V gene lost 6 bases and the J gene lost 10 bases, with 16 bases spanning the gap. Germline V gives CDR1 SGHTA, CDR2 FQGTGA. This CDR3 spans 13 amino acids. The CDR3 DNA sequence: TGTGCCAGCAGTTCAAGACAGCAGGGAGAGCAGTTCTTC. Residues: CASSSRQQGEQFF.

This clonotype occurred many times. The chain combines TRBV6-2 or TRBV6-3 with TRBJ2-6, with 8 bases identical to TRBD1. Germline-derived CDR1 and CDR2 are MNHEY and SVGEGT. CDR3 length: 21 amino acids. V was pared by 2 bases and J by 0 bases, with 15 bases of the junction left unmatched. The CDR3 nucleotides read TGTGCCAGCAGTTACCCACTCGCCGGGACAGGAGGTTACTCTGGGGCCAACGTCCTGACTTTC. Amino acids: CASSYPLAGTGGYSGANVLTF.

This clonotype was detected many times. The chain couples TRBV4-1 to TRBJ2-4, with D perhaps TRBD2 (7 bases). CDR1 is MGHRA, CDR2 YSYEKL, per germline. V was trimmed by 0 bases and J by 13 bases, leaving 13 bases between them. This CDR3 region has 13 residues. The CDR3 nucleotides are TGCGCCAGCAGCCAAGAACCGCGGGGGCCCCAGTACTTC. As protein: CASSQEPRGPQYF.

This clonotype showed up just a few times. The chain recombines TRBV28 with TRBJ2-1; 11 bases map to TRBD2. There are 18 residues in the CDR3. CDR1 MDHEN and CDR2 SYDVKM come from the germline V gene. The junction had 10 bases not matched to a gene; V was cut back by 1 base and J by 5 bases. CDR3 bases: TGTGCCAGCAGTTTATCCCCGGGACTAGCGGTCCATCACAATGAGCAGTTCTTC. Translating gives CASSLSPGLAVHHNEQFF.

This clonotype showed up many times. The chain couples TRBV28 to TRBJ2-3; D is uncertain. The CDR3 has 16 residues. Germline V gene sequence: CDR1 MDHEN, CDR2 SYDVKM. V shed 3 bases and J shed 0 bases, with 13 bases lying between them. This CDR3 reads CASSLVGGASTDTQYF. CDR3 bases: TGTGCCAGCAGTTTGGTGGGTGGAGCGAGCACAGATACGCAGTATTTT.

This clonotype showed up many times. V gene TRBV12-3 or TRBV12-4 combines with J gene TRBJ1-2, with 7 bases matching TRBD1. The CDR3 runs 13 residues. V was pared by 6 bases and J by 2 bases, with 3 bases of the junction left unmatched. Here the CDR3 reads CASSPDRNYGYTF. CDR3 DNA sequence: TGTGCCAGCAGCCCGGACAGGAACTATGGCTACACCTTC.

This sequence joins TRBV12-3 or TRBV12-4 and TRBJ1-2; no clear D gene. This CDR3 has 14 amino acids. V shed 5 bases and J shed 6 bases, with 16 bases lying between them. CDR3 coding DNA: TGTGCCAGCAGTCCCCGGAGGGCGGTTGATGGCTACACCTTC. This gives the protein CASSPRRAVDGYTF.

On this clonotype: With a far larger clone one base away, a read error is the likely cause. The chain joins TRBV15 to TRBJ2-7; 9 bases map to TRBD2. Germline values: CDR1 LNHNV, CDR2 YYDKDF (reference sequence). The junction had 10 bases not matched to a gene; V was cut back by 6 bases and J by 7 bases. This CDR3 comprises 14 residues. CDR3: CATRGLATYNEQYF. The DNA for the CDR3 is TGTGCCACCAGGGGACTAGCCACCTACAATGAGCAGTACTTC.

This clonotype came up many times. The rearrangement uses TRBV28 and TRBJ1-2, with D maybe TRBD1 (5 bases). This CDR3 is 14 amino acids long. V was trimmed by 2 bases and J by 5 bases, leaving 12 bases between them. Per the germline V gene, CDR1 is MDHEN and CDR2 is SYDVKM. CDR3 DNA: TGTGCCAGCAGTTTAAGCGGGGGGGGGTATGGCTACACCTTC. It codes for CASSLSGGGYGYTF.

This clonotype has a count of ten or more. This rearrangement joins TRBV12-3 or TRBV12-4 to TRBJ2-3; D is uncertain. This CDR3 comprises 11 residues. The germline V and J ends were trimmed by 7 bases and 11 bases, with 13 bases remaining between them. Here the CDR3 DNA reads TGTGCCAGCACCATCACTGCAAAGCAGTATTTT. This translates into CASTITAKQYF.

This clonotype was counted many times. The genes are TRBV7-2 and TRBJ1-5; 7 bases are a match to TRBD1. The CDR3 covers 15 residues. The germline V gene has CDR1 SGHTA and CDR2 FQGNSA. The V segment lost 4 bases and the J segment 0 bases; nucleotides outside the gene matches: 3. This chain's CDR3 is CASSSRTGSNQPQHF. CDR3 nucleotide sequence: TGTGCCAGCAGCTCCCGGACAGGTAGCAATCAGCCCCAGCATTTT.

This clonotype appeared many times. The germline gene is not matched at one end of the junction; a read error may be the cause. This chain uses TRBV6-5 with TRBJ2-3, with TRBD1 matching 9 bases. Per the germline V gene, CDR1 is MNHEY and CDR2 is SVGAGI. The length of the CDR3 is 14 residues. The CDR3 here is CASSSGQGTDTQYF. In DNA form, the CDR3 reads TGTGCCAGCAGTTCGGGACAGGGCACGGATACGCAGTATTTT.

Many counts were recorded for this clonotype. This chain links TRBV5-1 with TRBJ2-1, with 8 bases lining up with TRBD2. V gave up 5 bases and J gave up 6 bases; unmatched junction bases: 7. This CDR3 is 14 amino acids long. The germline gives CDR1 SGHRS, CDR2 YFSETQ. The CDR3 protein is CASRIAGPLNEQFF. The CDR3 nucleotides read TGCGCCAGCAGAATAGCGGGGCCACTCAATGAGCAGTTCTTC.

The chain employs TRBV3-1 and TRBJ1-4; maybe TRBD1 (5 bases). Trimming pared 6 bases from V and 0 bases from J, leaving 17 bases between. The CDR3 runs to 17 residues. Germline V lookup: CDR1 LGHDT, CDR2 YNNKEL (reference sequence). The CDR3 reads CASRGLQTAATNEKLFF. The DNA of the CDR3 is TGTGCCAGCAGGGGACTCCAGACAGCTGCAACTAATGAAAAACTGTTTTTT. The whole variable domain, filled in from reference TRBV3-1 and TRBJ1-4, reads DTAVSQTPKYLVTQMGNDKSIKCEQNLGHDTMYWYKQDSKKFLKIMFSYNNKELIINETVPNRFSPKSPDKAHLNLHINSLELGDSAVYFCASRGLQTAATNEKLFFGSGTQLSVL.

This clonotype appeared many times. The chain has TRBV7-2 and TRBJ1-5, with D uncertain. The CDR3 is 13 residues long. V lost 5 bases to trimming and J lost 7 bases, with 12 bases between them. CDR1 and CDR2 (germline): SGHTA, FQGNSA. The CDR3 is CASSNQHQQPQHF. The CDR3 DNA sequence: TGTGCCAGCAGCAATCAACATCAGCAGCCCCAGCATTTT.

This clonotype was observed at least ten times. The chain uses TRBV5-1 and TRBJ2-7; 10 nucleotides agree with TRBD1. Germline lookup yields CDR1 SGHRS and CDR2 YFSETQ. CDR3 size: 15 residues. V trimming: 5 bases; J trimming: 3 bases; junction bases outside the gene matches: 8. The CDR3, as DNA: TGCGCCAGCAGAAGAGCCGGGACAGGGGACTACGAGCAGTACTTC. As protein: CASRRAGTGDYEQYF.

This clonotype was counted at least ten times. This sequence joins TRBV18 and TRBJ2-3, with D hard to call. Trimming took 5 bases from V and 4 from J, leaving 19 bases between them. The germline CDR1 and CDR2 sequences are KGHSH and LQKENI. This CDR3 comprises 16 residues. The CDR3 DNA reads as TGTGCCAGCTCAAGAACACAAACCCTACGGGCAGATACGCAGTATTTT. This encodes CASSRTQTLRADTQYF.

This clonotype was observed many times. This chain connects TRBV29-1 to TRBJ2-1; TRBD2 agrees at 7 bases. Germline V CDR1 and CDR2: SQVTM, ANQGSEA. The J segment lost 4 bases and the V segment lost 0 bases, leaving 9 bases of the junction unmatched. The CDR3 loop spans 16 amino acids. Here the CDR3 DNA reads TGCAGCGTTGAAGATCAGGCGGGAGTGGGATACAATGAGCAGTTCTTC. Translation: CSVEDQAGVGYNEQFF.

V is TRBV9 and J is TRBJ1-6; D gene uncertain. The length of the CDR3 is 17 residues. Germline CDR1 SGDLS, CDR2 YYNGEE. V was clipped by 0 bases and J by 7 bases, with 17 bases between them. The CDR3 spells CASSVGKGETRNSPLHF. Written as DNA, the CDR3 is TGTGCCAGCAGCGTAGGGAAAGGAGAAACGAGGAATTCACCCCTCCACTTT.